These 14 T cell receptor beta chains were sequenced from one sample in a study of T cells after yellow fever vaccination. TCRdb recomputed calls from the 5' RACE reads with MiXCR, one row per CDR3 protein. The sample has around 500,000 distinct CDR3 sequences, 21% seen once. Sequenced here: PBMCs, sampled about 20 days after the first yellow fever vaccination. The receptors here all came from a man aged 18-30 years who received the YFV17D yellow fever vaccine.

The gene calls are TRBV7-2 and TRBJ2-3; D is unresolved. Deletions cut 8 bases from V and 1 base from J, with 16 bases between. CDR3 length: 15 amino acids. In germline, CDR1 is SGHTA, CDR2 FQGNSA. CDR3 coding DNA: TGTGCCAGCTCACCAAGCCCAGGAGGCACAGATACGCAGTATTTT. It yields the protein CASSPSPGGTDTQYF.

This chain links TRBV10-2 with TRBJ1-5; D uncertain. Trimming left V 7 bases short and J 4 bases short, with 8 bases between. Germline CDR1 and CDR2: WSHSY and SAAADI. The CDR3 runs to 12 residues. The CDR3 DNA sequence: TGCGCCAGCATGATGAGGAATCAGCCCCAGCATTTT. Translated: CASMMRNQPQHF.

The chain combines TRBV6-5 with TRBJ1-5; D not resolved. CDR1 is MNHEY, CDR2 SVGAGI, per germline. This CDR3 has 12 residues. V dropped 5 bases and J dropped 11 bases, with 13 bases sitting between them. CDR3 sequence (DNA): TGTGCCAGCAGTAACCGGGCGGGGACCCAGCATTTT. It translates to CASSNRAGTQHF.

The chain uses TRBV20-1 and TRBJ2-3; TRBD2 aligns across 7 bases. Trimming at V came to 6 bases and at J to 4 bases, leaving 7 bases not matched to a gene. Per germline, CDR1 DFQATT and CDR2 SNEGSKA (reference sequence). The CDR3 has 13 amino acids. CDR3: CSAHVGGSDTQYF. The CDR3 DNA sequence: TGCAGTGCGCACGTCGGGGGGTCAGATACGCAGTATTTT.

The chain joins TRBV19 to TRBJ1-1, with D perhaps TRBD1 (6 bases). The germline V and J ends were trimmed by 10 bases and 8 bases, with 20 bases remaining between them. This CDR3 has 13 residues. Germline-derived CDR1 and CDR2 are LNHDA and SQIVND (reference sequence). The CDR3 DNA sequence: TGTGCCACCTCCTCCGCAGGGGTCCGGGAAGCTTTCTTT. This gives the protein CATSSAGVREAFF.

This clonotype has more than one count but fewer than ten. The CDR3 sequence: CASSTGTIDTDTQYF. In DNA, the CDR3 is TGTGCCAGCTCTACCGGGACTATCGACACAGATACGCAGTATTTT. This chain connects TRBV18 to TRBJ2-3; 7 bases fit TRBD2. Losses at the gene ends were 6 bases for V and 2 bases for J; bases not matched to a gene: 8. The CDR3 loop spans 15 amino acids. From germline, CDR1 is KGHSH and CDR2 LQKENI.

This clonotype was found a few times. This chain links TRBV29-1 with TRBJ2-2; TRBD1 might be the D (5 bases). CDR3 length: 15 amino acids. V lost 4 bases, J lost 4 bases, and 16 bases lay in between. Germline assignment: CDR1 SQVTM and CDR2 ANQGSEA. CDR3 DNA: TGCAGCGTTGTTATTAGCAAAAGGGGCACCGGGGAGCTGTTTTTT. It specifies CSVVISKRGTGELFF.

This clonotype was counted between two and nine times. The chain employs TRBV18 and TRBJ1-1, with D uncertain. Germline V CDR1 and CDR2: KGHSH, LQKENI. The CDR3 sequence is 11 residues long. Trimming removed 8 bases from V and 7 bases from J, with 11 bases in between. The CDR3 coding sequence is TGTGCCAGCGACAACGGCAATGAAGCTTTCTTT. Its translation: CASDNGNEAFF.

The V and J genes are TRBV3-1 and TRBJ1-5; D not resolved. CDR1 LGHDT and CDR2 YNNKEL come from the germline V gene (reference sequence). This CDR3 comprises 13 residues. Trimming shortened V by 1 base and J by 9 bases, and 10 bases separated the two germline ends. CDR3 DNA sequence: TGTGCCAGCAGCCAAGCCCTGTTGCTGCCCCAGCATTTT. Translated, it gives CASSQALLLPQHF.

The chain combines TRBV6-2 or TRBV6-3 with TRBJ2-7; TRBD1 is a possible D gene (6 bases). Germline CDR1 is MNHEY and CDR2 is SVGEGT. The V and J ends lost 8 bases and 3 bases respectively, with 17 bases between them. The CDR3 consists of 14 residues. This CDR3 is CASGSTGWYYEQYF. The CDR3 DNA reads as TGTGCCAGCGGATCCACAGGGTGGTACTACGAGCAGTACTTC.

The table lists this clonotype with a few counts. This chain links TRBV9 with TRBJ2-3; TRBD2 matches 10 bases. Germline lookup yields CDR1 SGDLS and CDR2 YYNGEE. The J segment lost 6 bases and the V segment lost 0 bases, leaving 4 bases of the junction unmatched. This CDR3 is 15 amino acids long. The CDR3 sequence: CASSVEGLASDTQYF. The CDR3 DNA is TGTGCCAGCAGCGTAGAGGGACTAGCGTCCGATACGCAGTATTTT.

This clonotype was recorded a few times. The chain carries TRBV11-2 and TRBJ2-1; 7 nucleotides agree with TRBD1. This CDR3 is 17 amino acids long. Germline V gives CDR1 SGHAT, CDR2 FQNNGV. V was pared by 4 bases and J by 0 bases, with 9 bases of the junction left unmatched. The CDR3 DNA sequence: TGTGCCAGCAGCTACTCCTACAGGGGCCGCTCCTACAATGAGCAGTTCTTC. It encodes CASSYSYRGRSYNEQFF. The complete variable domain, with remaining parts taken from reference TRBV11-2 and TRBJ2-1, reads EAGVAQSPRYKIIEKRQSVAFWCNPISGHATLYWYQQILGQGPKLLIQFQNNGVVDDSQLPKDRFSAERLKGVDSTLKIQPAKLEDSAVYLCASSYSYRGRSYNEQFFGPGTRLTVL.

The chain links TRBV2 to TRBJ1-4; D possibly corresponds to TRBD1 (6 bases). The ends were cut back, 9 bases at V and 0 bases at J, with 14 bases in the middle. CDR1 and CDR2 (germline): SNHLY, FYNNEI. CDR3 length equals 15 residues. DNA for the CDR3: TGTGCCAGGGGGGGACAAGGGTCAACTAATGAAAAACTGTTTTTT. Protein: CARGGQGSTNEKLFF.

This clonotype was detected a few times. The chain uses TRBV14 and TRBJ2-3; D may be TRBD1 or TRBD2 (5 bases each). Trimming took off 1 base at V and 2 bases at J, with 19 bases between the two ends. The CDR3 consists of 18 residues. The V gene's germline CDR1 is SGHDN and CDR2 FVKESK. CDR3 DNA sequence: TGTGCCAGCAGCCAAGGCCGCCTGGGGGTGTTTATCACAGATACGCAGTATTTT. Translating it yields CASSQGRLGVFITDTQYF.